This passage covers 27 T cell receptor beta chains from one sample sequenced in a study of T-cell reconstitution after alpha-beta-depleted transplantation in children. Preparation of the TCRbeta library was carried out with unique molecular identifiers. Each CDR3 protein is one row after TCRdb ran MiXCR on the PCR reads. The sample lists approximately 800,000 distinct CDR3 sequences; roughly 15% were seen once. Sequencing was performed on PBMCs, mostly from graft donor cells, taken 360 days after TCRalphabeta/CD19-depleted stem cell transplant. The receptor source for this set is a male patient younger than 18 who had a stem cell transplant for acute lymphoblastic leukemia, so the T cells may come from the graft donor.

The chain joins TRBV12-3 or TRBV12-4 to TRBJ2-1, with TRBD2 matching 10 bases. The CDR3 extends over 13 amino acids. The V segment lost 5 bases and the J segment 15 bases; nucleotides outside the gene matches: 10. The CDR3 loop reads CASSPHLAGEMFF. CDR3 nucleotides: TGTGCCAGCAGTCCTCACCTAGCGGGAGAGATGTTCTTC.

The table lists this clonotype with a few counts. This rearrangement joins TRBV19 to TRBJ2-1; D may be TRBD2 (6 bases). The CDR3 is 13 residues long. Trimming shortened V by 3 bases and J by 9 bases, and 12 bases separated the two germline ends. Germline values: CDR1 LNHDA, CDR2 SQIVND (reference sequence). CDR3 protein: CASSIGGKGEQFF. In DNA form, the CDR3 reads TGTGCCAGTAGTATTGGCGGGAAGGGTGAGCAGTTCTTC.

This clonotype appeared many times. The chain joins TRBV4-2 to TRBJ2-5; TRBD2 matches 7 bases. Looked up from germline, CDR1 is LGHNA and CDR2 is YNFKEQ. The junction had 12 bases not matched to a gene; V was cut back by 2 bases and J by 3 bases. The CDR3 sequence is 17 residues long. The CDR3 DNA reads as TGTGCCAGCAGCCAAAGGGACCGTGCTAGCGGTAAAGAGACCCAGTACTTC. Translated: CASSQRDRASGKETQYF.

This rearrangement joins TRBV7-7 to TRBJ2-3, with a tentative D call TRBD2 (5 bases). In germline, CDR1 is SSHAT, CDR2 FNYEAQ (reference sequence). CDR3 length equals 16 residues. Trimming took off 5 bases at V and 2 bases at J, with 17 bases between the two ends. CDR3 residues: CASSPGLAMLTDTQYF. DNA for the CDR3: TGTGCCAGCAGCCCAGGACTCGCCATGCTCACAGATACGCAGTATTTT.

The genes are TRBV2 and TRBJ2-5, with D tentatively TRBD1 (6 bases). Per the germline V gene, CDR1 is SNHLY and CDR2 is FYNNEI. CDR3 length: 19 residues. DNA for the CDR3: TGTACCTTCTGTTTTGGATCTCTGTACGGCACAGGGAACCAAGAGACCCAGTACTTC. It is translated as CTFCFGSLYGTGNQETQYF. Full variable domain (missing parts from reference TRBV2 and TRBJ2-5): EPEVTQTPSHQVTQMGQEVILRCVPISNHLYFYWYRQILGQKVEFLVSFYNNEISEKSEIFDDQFSVERPDGSNFTLKIRSTKLEDSAMYFCTFCFGSLYGTGNQETQYFGPGTRLLVL.

J is TRBJ2-7 and V is TRBV5-1; 11 positions agree with TRBD2. With 0 bases clipped from V and 7 bases from J, the junction kept 9 bases outside the gene matches. Germline V gene lookup returns CDR1 SGHRS and CDR2 YFSETQ. This CDR3 comprises 16 residues. CDR3 sequence (DNA): TGCGCCAGCAGCTTGGAAGTGACTAGCGGGATGGGGGAGCAGTACTTC. As protein: CASSLEVTSGMGEQYF.

This clonotype occurred many times. The rearrangement uses TRBV6-5 and TRBJ2-1; 7 bases match TRBD2. The CDR3 runs to 16 residues. CDR1 and CDR2 from the germline V gene are MNHEY and SVGAGI. Germline trimming cut 0 bases from V and 2 bases from J; bases unmatched to any gene: 4. CDR3 residues: CASSYSSSGAYNEQFF. CDR3 in DNA: TGTGCCAGCAGTTACTCGTCTAGCGGAGCCTACAATGAGCAGTTCTTC.

The chain employs TRBV5-1 and TRBJ2-4, with D maybe TRBD2 (6 bases). Germline loops: CDR1 SGHRS, CDR2 YFSETQ. The CDR3 runs 14 residues. V lost 2 bases to trimming and J lost 8 bases, with 14 bases between them. The CDR3 loop reads CASSFRSGSDIQYF. The CDR3 DNA is TGCGCCAGCAGCTTTCGTTCCGGGAGTGACATTCAGTACTTC.

The V and J genes are TRBV5-1 and TRBJ2-5, with D possibly being TRBD2 (6 bases). Looked up from germline, CDR1 is SGHRS and CDR2 is YFSETQ. V lost 2 bases, J lost 4 bases, and 9 bases lay in between. This CDR3 is 13 amino acids long. The DNA for the CDR3 is TGCGCCAGCAGCTTTTGGAGGGCAGAGACCCAGTACTTC. Its translation is CASSFWRAETQYF.

The chain uses TRBV4-1 and TRBJ2-3; 7 nucleotides line up with TRBD2. Germline CDR1 reads MGHRA; CDR2 reads YSYEKL. The ends lost 1 base at V and 5 bases at J; junction bases unmatched: 9. This CDR3 spans 16 amino acids. For the CDR3, the DNA is TGCGCCAGCAGCCAAGGCGGGAGAGCCTGGGGAGATACGCAGTATTTT. This sequence encodes CASSQGGRAWGDTQYF.

For this clonotype: A read error may account for a junction end that differs from germline. The rearrangement joins TRBV7-6 to TRBJ1-4, with 8 bases aligning to TRBD1. This CDR3 is built from 13 residues. CDR1 is SGHVS, CDR2 FNYEAQ, per germline. The CDR3 region is CATSRGLEEKLFF. CDR3 bases: TGTGCCACCAGCAGGGGGCTTGAGGAAAAACTGTTTTTT.

This clonotype was counted a few times. The J gene is TRBJ1-1, the V gene TRBV12-3 or TRBV12-4, with TRBD1 as a possible D gene (6 bases). Between the trimmed V and J ends, which lost 7 bases and 5 bases, there was a span of 11 bases. This CDR3 is 12 amino acids long. This chain's CDR3 is CASTLGGTEAFF. The CDR3 DNA reads TGTGCCAGCACCCTAGGGGGGACTGAAGCTTTCTTT.

This clonotype appeared a few times. The rearrangement links TRBV9 to TRBJ1-6; D gene uncertain. The germline V gene has CDR1 SGDLS and CDR2 YYNGEE. The V end was cut by 0 bases, the J end by 5 bases, with 6 bases between. CDR3 length: 14 amino acids. The CDR3 sequence: CASSVESDNSPLHF. The CDR3 coding sequence is TGTGCCAGCAGCGTAGAGTCGGATAATTCACCCCTCCACTTT.

This clonotype was recorded once. This chain links TRBV5-1 with TRBJ2-7; TRBD1 agrees at 8 bases. Trimming removed 4 bases from V and 0 bases from J; junction bases left unmatched: 6. CDR3 size: 15 residues. Germline V gene sequence: CDR1 SGHRS, CDR2 YFSETQ. CDR3 residues: CASSPRGQASYEQYF. The CDR3 bases are TGCGCCAGCAGCCCAAGGGGACAGGCCTCCTACGAGCAGTACTTC.

This clonotype came up many times. The chain carries TRBV4-1 and TRBJ2-5; TRBD2 aligns across 15 bases. Germline V CDR1 and CDR2: MGHRA, YSYEKL. The CDR3 contains 18 residues. Trimming took 4 bases from V and 5 from J; bases not matched to a gene: 11. In DNA form, the CDR3 reads TGCGCCAGCAGCCCCCTCGGACTAGCGGGAGGGTCTATCGAGACCCAGTACTTC. Its protein is CASSPLGLAGGSIETQYF.

Only a few counts were recorded for this clonotype. This chain uses TRBV6-1 with TRBJ1-1; D may be TRBD1 (5 bases). This CDR3 is 13 amino acids long. Germline V lookup: CDR1 MNHNS, CDR2 SASEGT. Trimming took 7 bases from V and 4 from J, leaving 13 bases between them. The CDR3 DNA is TGTGCCAGCAACAGGTCTCCGACCACTGAAGCTTTCTTT. Its translation is CASNRSPTTEAFF.

This clonotype came up a few times. The chain recombines TRBV20-1 with TRBJ2-5; D is unclear. The V end was cut by 0 bases, the J end by 4 bases, with 6 bases between. The CDR3 sequence is 12 residues long. Per germline, CDR1 DFQATT and CDR2 SNEGSKA (reference sequence). CDR3 sequence reads: CSARDYGETQYF. Written as DNA, the CDR3 is TGCAGTGCTAGAGACTATGGAGAGACCCAGTACTTC.

This clonotype has more than one count but fewer than ten. The chain joins TRBV5-1 to TRBJ2-7; no clear D. The ends were cut back, 0 bases at V and 6 bases at J, with 7 bases in the middle. CDR1 is SGHRS and CDR2 is YFSETQ in the germline V gene. The CDR3 runs to 12 residues. The CDR3 region has the DNA TGCGCCAGCAGCTTGGAGTTGGGCGAGCAGTACTTC. This sequence encodes CASSLELGEQYF.

This clonotype occurred a few times. The chain combines TRBV5-1 with TRBJ1-1; D not resolved. CDR3 length: 13 residues. Trimming cost V 4 bases and J 1 base, with 8 bases left between them. The germline V gene encodes CDR1 SGHRS and CDR2 YFSETQ. Here the CDR3 DNA reads TGCGCCAGCAGCCCTCGTACGAACACTGAAGCTTTCTTT. Translating it yields CASSPRTNTEAFF.

This clonotype was recorded a few times. The chain is built from TRBV5-5 and TRBJ1-2; no clear D gene. CDR3 size: 14 residues. V shed 1 base and J shed 2 bases, with 9 bases lying between them. The germline CDR1 and CDR2 sequences are SGHKS and YYEKEE (reference sequence). Written as DNA, the CDR3 is TGTGCCAGCAGCTTGCTGGAGAAGAACTATGGCTACACCTTC. Its translation: CASSLLEKNYGYTF. Complete variable domain (other parts from reference TRBV5-5 and TRBJ1-2): DAGVTQSPTHLIKTRGQQVTLRCSPISGHKSVSWYQQVLGQGPQFIFQYYEKEERGRGNFPDRFSARQFPNYSSELNVNALLLGDSALYLCASSLLEKNYGYTFGSGTRLTVV.

The chain employs TRBV21-1 and TRBJ1-1. TRBV21-1 is assigned pseudogene status. This CDR3 region has 15 residues. The CDR3 sequence: CASSKDRRENTEAFF. CDR3 coding DNA: TGTGCCAGCAGCAAAGATAGACGGGAGAACACTGAAGCTTTCTTT.

This clonotype was found a few times. V is TRBV15 and J is TRBJ2-2, with 12 bases that match TRBD2. The CDR3 extends over 18 amino acids. Germline assignment: CDR1 LNHNV and CDR2 YYDKDF (reference sequence). J lost 0 bases, V lost 1 base, and 3 bases had no gene match. The CDR3 coding sequence is TGTGCCACCAGCAGAGGACTAGCGGGAGCTTCGAACACCGGGGAGCTGTTTTTT. Translation gives CATSRGLAGASNTGELFF.

This clonotype was picked up one time. The V gene is TRBV5-1, the J gene TRBJ2-2; D not certain. Germline loops: CDR1 SGHRS, CDR2 YFSETQ. The V and J ends lost 4 bases and 3 bases respectively, with 10 bases between them. The CDR3 runs to 14 residues. CDR3 coding DNA: TGCGCCAGCAGCCCCTCGCTCTACACCGGGGAGCTGTTTTTT. It specifies CASSPSLYTGELFF.

This clonotype was seen a handful of times. The rearrangement links TRBV5-1 to TRBJ1-1; 10 bases align to TRBD1. The CDR3 contains 14 residues. Germline assignment: CDR1 SGHRS and CDR2 YFSETQ. Unmatched junction bases numbered 6, after V lost 6 bases and J lost 4 bases. The CDR3 loop is CASIRTGGSTEAFF. Written as DNA, the CDR3 is TGCGCCAGCATTCGGACAGGGGGGAGCACTGAAGCTTTCTTT.

This clonotype was observed a handful of times. V gene TRBV15 combines with J gene TRBJ2-2; TRBD2 might be the D (5 bases). Trimming took 0 bases from V and 5 from J, leaving 10 bases between them. Germline V gives CDR1 LNHNV, CDR2 YYDKDF (reference sequence). There are 15 residues in the CDR3. The CDR3 loop is CATSRDRLTTGELFF. CDR3 coding DNA: TGTGCCACCAGCAGAGATAGACTAACAACCGGGGAGCTGTTTTTT.

In its sample, this clonotype was seen a few times. The rearrangement joins TRBV6-9 to TRBJ2-2; 12 bases are a match to TRBD2. Germline V gives CDR1 MNHGY, CDR2 SVAAGI. The CDR3 covers 20 residues. The J segment lost 4 bases and the V segment lost 0 bases, leaving 12 bases of the junction unmatched. The CDR3 reads CASSYSIGTSGLLGTGELFF. Here the CDR3 DNA reads TGTGCCAGCAGTTATTCAATCGGGACTAGCGGGCTTCTTGGCACCGGGGAGCTGTTTTTT.

This clonotype was seen only a few times. The chain is built from TRBV15 and TRBJ2-7; D might be TRBD1 (9 bases). The germline gives CDR1 LNHNV, CDR2 YYDKDF (reference sequence). The ends were cut back, 2 bases at V and 1 base at J, with 18 bases in the middle. CDR3 length equals 17 residues. This CDR3 is CATSRYRGGTGSYEQYF. The CDR3 bases are TGTGCCACCAGCAGATACCGCGGGGGGACAGGGTCCTACGAGCAGTACTTC. Based on the CDR3 plus reference TRBV15 and TRBJ2-7, the full variable domain is DAMVIQNPRYQVTQFGKPVTLSCSQTLNHNVMYWYQQKSSQAPKLLFHYYDKDFNNEADTPDNFQSRRPNTSFCFLDIRSPGLGDTAMYLCATSRYRGGTGSYEQYFGPGTRLTVT.